This T cell receptor (beta chain) is drawn from a study of blood T cell repertoires in COVID-19. CDR3 length equals 15 residues. The V and J ends lost 0 bases and 0 bases respectively, with 6 bases between them. Germline CDR1 and CDR2: LNHNV and YYDKDF (reference sequence). As originally analysed: Amplification with reference gene primers provided the estimates of nucleated cell counts. Clones were read by immunoSEQ multiplex PCR, and TCRdb kept only the in-frame ones, dropping some. V, J and clone size reflect that table, while D and trimming were determined from the DNA. This table has about 250,000 clones, approximately 85% appearing once.

The chain combines TRBV15 with TRBJ1-3; D call uncertain. The sample comprised peripheral blood. The TCR originated in a human donor with COVID-19, enrolled during active disease. The donor label of this sample is uncertain. The CDR3 spells CATSRDLASGNTIYF. CDR3 DNA: TGTGCCACCAGCAGAGATTTGGCCTCTGGAAACACCATATATTTT. Drawing the rest from reference TRBV15 and TRBJ1-3, the complete variable domain is DAMVIQNPRYQVTQFGKPVTLSCSQTLNHNVMYWYQQKSSQAPKLLFHYYDKDFNNEADTPDNFQSRRPNTSFCFLDIRSPGLGDTAMYLCATSRDLASGNTIYFGEGSWLTVV.